The present TCR beta chain was sequenced within a study of tumor-infiltrating lymphocytes in oesophageal squamous cell carcinoma. Termini included, the CDR3 measures 8 amino acids. Per germline, CDR1 MNHEY and CDR2 SVGAGI. As regards this clonotype: Since the CDR3 does not end with the conserved phenylalanine or tryptophan, this likely comes from a read error. The DNA is omitted, as the CDR3 cannot be located on it reliably, and the CDR3 follows TCRdb's listing.

TCRdb recomputed calls from the PCR reads with MiXCR, one row per CDR3 protein. This repertoire shows 13,000 or so distinct CDR3 sequences, about half found once; its top ten account for 12%. The sequence came from a female donor with esophageal squamous cell carcinoma. The rearrangement joins TRBV6-5 to TRBJ1-6. Specimen: blood. The CDR3 loop reads CASSEWPS.